This T cell receptor beta chain emerged from a study of regulatory T cells in long-lasting Graves disease. This CDR3 is 17 amino acids long. J was trimmed by 6 bases and V by 5 bases; bases with no gene match: 17. CDR1 and CDR2 from the germline V gene are SGHVS and FQNEAQ. Time point here: newly diagnosed GD, antithyroid drugs for less than 3 months. With RNA extracted from PBMCs as input, the TCR library was made. This clonotype was observed a few times. Researchers made TCR beta libraries by using iRepertoire HTBI primers and running Arm-PCR on CDR3 regions. TCRdb processed the multiplex PCR reads anew with MiXCR; each CDR3 protein has one entry. The table records 550,000 to 650,000 distinct CDR3 sequences, roughly 16% of them present only once. This sample was shared with a second study, whose subject was T cells in Graves' hyperthyroidism and ophthalmopathy. This second study notes: Appearing also in blood were most of the thyroid clonotypes expanded above 0.001.

Source: peripheral blood mononuclear cells (PBMCs), taken at new diagnosis, from a patient treated with antithyroid drugs. The chain links TRBV7-8 to TRBJ2-7; 9 bases map to TRBD2. This TCR was recovered from a man aged 18-30 years with Graves disease. CDR3 in amino acids: CASSPVGTSRFGLEQYF. The CDR3 region has the DNA TGTGCCAGCAGCCCCGTCGGGACTAGCCGCTTTGGGCTCGAGCAGTACTTC. Looking up the rest from reference TRBV7-8 and TRBJ2-7 gives the full variable domain: GAGVSQSPRYKVAKRGQDVALRCDPISGHVSLFWYQQALGQGPEFLTYFQNEAQLDKSGLPSDRFFAERPEGSVSTLKIQRTQQEDSAVYLCASSPVGTSRFGLEQYFGPGTRLTVT.